The 18 T cell receptor beta chains below all came from one sample that was sequenced in a study of cytomegalovirus exposure and HLA in healthy donors. Profiling relied on immunoSEQ multiplex PCR, and the TCRdb table lists in-frame clones only, not all of them. The table lists 150,000 to 200,000 clones, about 82% of them singletons. Sample: PBMCs. These receptor sequences come from a woman younger than 35 in good health and CMV-seronegative.

The chain is built from TRBV7-2 and TRBJ2-7; D gene uncertain. The CDR3 is made up of 12 amino acids. Trimming pared 2 bases from V and 6 bases from J, leaving 8 bases between. Germline CDR1 SGHTA, CDR2 FQGNSA. Here the CDR3 reads CASSLTRGEQYF. The CDR3 nucleotides are TGTGCCAGCAGCTTAACGCGAGGCGAGCAGTACTTC.

The chain uses TRBV7-2 and TRBJ1-4, with 7 bases that match TRBD1. Losses at the gene ends were 4 bases for V and 8 bases for J; bases not matched to a gene: 7. This CDR3 has 14 residues. CDR1 is SGHTA, CDR2 FQGNSA, per germline. This CDR3 is CASSWDSLREKLFF. CDR3 nucleotide sequence: TGTGCCAGCAGCTGGGACAGTTTACGGGAAAAACTGTTTTTT.

The chain couples TRBV7-6 to TRBJ2-3; 8 nucleotides align to TRBD2. This CDR3 is built from 17 residues. The V gene's germline CDR1 is SGHVS and CDR2 FNYEAQ. V was clipped by 1 base and J by 1 base; unmatched bases: 7. CDR3 nucleotide sequence: TGTGCCAGCAGCTTAGACCCTCTAGCGGGCGGCACAGATACGCAGTATTTT. This translates into CASSLDPLAGGTDTQYF.

This sequence joins TRBV5-6 and TRBJ1-5, with TRBD1 matching 9 bases. CDR3 size: 15 residues. Germline trimming cut 1 base from V and 5 bases from J; bases unmatched to any gene: 4. In germline, CDR1 is SGHDT, CDR2 YYEEEE. The CDR3 bases are TGTGCCAGCAGCTTGACAGGGGGCGGAGATCAGCCCCAGCATTTT. Its translation is CASSLTGGGDQPQHF.

V usage is TRBV25-1 and J usage is TRBJ1-3; no firm D call. CDR3 length equals 14 residues. Germline assignment: CDR1 MGHDK and CDR2 SYGVNS. V shed 2 bases and J shed 7 bases, with 12 bases lying between them. This CDR3 reads CASSETRSWNTIYF. CDR3 nucleotide sequence: TGTGCCAGCAGTGAAACCAGGTCCTGGAACACCATATATTTT.

J is TRBJ1-2 and V is TRBV5-1, with 7 nucleotides matching TRBD1. The CDR3 is 17 amino acids. Germline CDR1 and CDR2: SGHRS and YFSETQ. J lost 0 bases, V lost 0 bases, and 8 bases had no gene match. DNA of the CDR3: TGCGCCAGCAGCTTGGATTACAGGGGATTAGCTAACTATGGCTACACCTTC. This encodes CASSLDYRGLANYGYTF.

This chain connects TRBV6-5 to TRBJ1-5; no definite D call. Germline CDR1 reads MNHEY; CDR2 reads SVGAGI. The CDR3 has 15 amino acids. The ends were cut back, 5 bases at V and 2 bases at J, with 13 bases in the middle. The CDR3 protein is CASSPLTEGNQPQHF. CDR3 coding DNA: TGTGCCAGCAGTCCCCTGACCGAGGGCAATCAGCCCCAGCATTTT.

V is TRBV7-2 and J is TRBJ2-7; 8 bases agree with TRBD2. V lost 5 bases and J lost 0; bases outside the gene matches: 9. The CDR3 loop spans 16 amino acids. CDR1 and CDR2 from the germline V gene are SGHTA and FQGNSA. The CDR3 spells CASSTHLAGYSYEQYF. In nucleotides, the CDR3 is TGTGCCAGCAGCACCCATCTAGCGGGCTACTCCTACGAGCAGTACTTC.

The V and J genes are TRBV27 and TRBJ2-7; D perhaps matches TRBD1 (6 bases). With 7 bases removed from V and 6 bases from J, the gap between germline ends came to 19 bases. CDR3 length: 14 residues. Germline V gene data show CDR1 as MNHEY and CDR2 as SMNVEV (reference sequence). CDR3 region: CASKKQGKIREQYF. The CDR3 DNA is TGTGCCAGCAAAAAACAGGGTAAGATACGCGAGCAGTACTTC.

The gene calls are TRBV30 and TRBJ1-4, with no clear D. Germline lookup yields CDR1 GTSNPN and CDR2 SVGIG (reference sequence). Trimming pared 0 bases from V and 0 bases from J, leaving 11 bases between. The CDR3 has 16 amino acids. The CDR3 protein is CAWSVLVQATNEKLFF. In DNA, the CDR3 is TGTGCCTGGAGTGTATTGGTCCAGGCAACTAATGAAAAACTGTTTTTT.

The rearrangement links TRBV7-8 to TRBJ1-3; D remains unclear. The CDR3 totals 16 residues. Per the germline V gene, CDR1 is SGHVS and CDR2 is FQNEAQ. The ends were cut back, 0 bases at V and 3 bases at J, with 12 bases in the middle. Here the CDR3 DNA reads TGTGCCAGCAGCTTAGCGTTACAGACCTTTGGAAACACCATATATTTT. Its protein is CASSLALQTFGNTIYF.

The V and J genes are TRBV7-2 and TRBJ1-4; no definite D call. The germline CDR1 and CDR2 sequences are SGHTA and FQGNSA. V was trimmed by 5 bases and J by 0 bases, leaving 10 bases between them. The CDR3 length is 15 residues. CDR3 sequence reads: CASSPLLATNEKLFF. In nucleotides, the CDR3 is TGTGCCAGCAGCCCCCTACTTGCAACTAATGAAAAACTGTTTTTT.

The V and J genes are TRBV9 and TRBJ2-7; no clear D. Germline loops: CDR1 SGDLS, CDR2 YYNGEE. The CDR3 has 15 residues. V was trimmed by 0 bases and J by 3 bases, leaving 13 bases between them. The CDR3 coding sequence is TGTGCCAGCAGCGTAGGGCCGGCAGGTGACTACGAGCAGTACTTC. Translating it yields CASSVGPAGDYEQYF.

V usage is TRBV5-6 and J usage is TRBJ2-3, with 7 bases matching TRBD2. This CDR3 region has 14 residues. With 3 bases clipped from V and 5 bases from J, the junction kept 6 bases outside the gene matches. Germline CDR1 is SGHDT and CDR2 is YYEEEE. The CDR3 is CASSYPSSGDTQYF. CDR3 DNA: TGTGCCAGCAGCTATCCATCTAGCGGAGATACGCAGTATTTT.

This chain uses TRBV15 with TRBJ1-2; 9 bases map to TRBD1. Germline CDR1 LNHNV, CDR2 YYDKDF (reference sequence). V lost 0 bases, J lost 7 bases, and 6 bases stayed unmatched. This CDR3 is 15 amino acids long. CDR3 sequence: CATSRDLDRGSGYTF. The DNA of the CDR3 is TGTGCCACCAGCAGAGATTTAGACAGGGGGAGTGGCTACACCTTC.

The chain recombines TRBV7-9 with TRBJ2-1; 7 positions agree with TRBD1. With V trimmed by 4 bases and J by 6 bases, 0 bases remained unmatched. CDR1 and CDR2 (germline): SEHNR, FQNEAQ (reference sequence). The CDR3 consists of 12 residues. The CDR3 region is CASSWDSNEQFF. CDR3 DNA sequence: TGTGCCAGCAGCTGGGACAGCAATGAGCAGTTCTTC.

V usage is TRBV27 and J usage is TRBJ1-2; TRBD1 aligns across 10 bases. Per germline, CDR1 MNHEY and CDR2 SMNVEV (reference sequence). Trimming took 8 bases from V and 2 from J; bases not matched to a gene: 11. This CDR3 is 16 amino acids long. The CDR3 DNA reads as TGTGCCAGCCGGTCGTCGACAGGGGGCTTGAACTATGGCTACACCTTC. Its protein product is CASRSSTGGLNYGYTF.

This chain links TRBV5-1 with TRBJ2-3; weak D call: TRBD1 (5 bases). From germline, CDR1 is SGHRS and CDR2 YFSETQ. The CDR3 loop spans 15 amino acids. V shed 0 bases and J shed 4 bases, with 12 bases lying between them. Written as DNA, the CDR3 is TGCGCCAGCAGCTTGGTTCAGGGTAGGGCAGATACGCAGTATTTT. Encoded protein: CASSLVQGRADTQYF.